Shown below are 26 T cell receptor beta chains from a single sample sequenced in a study of shared T cell receptors in the human thymus. The data were produced by immunoSEQ multiplex PCR, yet TCRdb's version contains in-frame clones alone and is incomplete. The profile shows about 660,000 clones, 88% of them singletons. These data are also associated with another study on human thymus T cells.

Material: thymocytes. Every receptor here comes from a boy in the first two years of life with a congenital heart defect.

This sequence joins TRBV4-2 and TRBJ2-1, with 13 bases fitting TRBD2. Germline lookup yields CDR1 LGHNA and CDR2 YNFKEQ. The CDR3 runs to 20 residues. With V trimmed by 6 bases and J by 0 bases, 14 bases remained unmatched. CDR3 in DNA: TGTGCCAGCAGTCAACTCATCGGGACTAGCGGGGCCAGCTCCTACAATGAGCAGTTCTTC. Protein sequence: CASSQLIGTSGASSYNEQFF.

This clone was seen a single time. The chain couples TRBV27 to TRBJ2-7, with 7 bases matching TRBD2. The trim removed 3 bases at V and 2 bases at J, leaving 4 bases unmatched. Germline V gives CDR1 MNHEY, CDR2 SMNVEV (reference sequence). There are 14 residues in the CDR3. The chain's CDR3 is CASSLRESTYEQYF. CDR3 DNA: TGTGCCAGCAGTTTGCGGGAGAGTACCTACGAGCAGTACTTC.

This chain links TRBV25-1 with TRBJ2-7; TRBD2 matches at 8 bases. The germline CDR1 and CDR2 sequences are MGHDK and SYGVNS. The CDR3 is 15 residues long. Losses at the gene ends were 2 bases for V and 0 bases for J; bases not matched to a gene: 3. The CDR3 sequence is CASSEGSGNSYEQYF. The CDR3 coding sequence is TGTGCCAGCAGTGAAGGTAGCGGGAACTCCTACGAGCAGTACTTC.

The chain has TRBV19 and TRBJ2-2; D might be TRBD1 (7 bases). CDR1 and CDR2 (germline): LNHDA, SQIVND (reference sequence). Trimming removed 6 bases at V and 6 bases at J, with 14 bases between. The CDR3 runs 14 residues. The CDR3 coding sequence is TGTGCCAGTAGGATGGCCAGGGGGGCCGGGGAGCTGTTTTTT. This translates into CASRMARGAGELFF.

This clone was recorded a few times. The V gene is TRBV6-6, the J gene TRBJ2-7; 10 nucleotides line up with TRBD1. CDR3 length: 15 amino acids. V was clipped by 7 bases and J by 5 bases; unmatched bases: 11. Germline loops: CDR1 MNHNY, CDR2 SVGAGI (reference sequence). CDR3 in amino acids: CASNYQTGGFHEQYF. The CDR3 coding sequence is TGTGCCAGCAATTATCAGACAGGGGGCTTCCACGAGCAGTACTTC.

V usage is TRBV6-6 and J usage is TRBJ2-5; 12 bases map to TRBD1. The CDR3 extends over 16 amino acids. Germline lookup yields CDR1 MNHNY and CDR2 SVGAGI (reference sequence). Trimming at V came to 6 bases and at J to 5 bases, leaving 10 bases not matched to a gene. The CDR3 nucleotides read TGTGCCAGCAGCCCTACCGGGACAGGGGGCCGGGAGACCCAGTACTTC. Translated, it gives CASSPTGTGGRETQYF.

This rearrangement joins TRBV14 to TRBJ2-1; 10 bases agree with TRBD2. CDR3 size: 20 residues. Trimming removed 4 bases from V and 0 bases from J; junction bases left unmatched: 15. CDR1 and CDR2 (germline): SGHDN, FVKESK. The CDR3 here is CASSLIPGLAYDGSYNEQFF. The CDR3 coding sequence is TGTGCCAGCAGCCTAATTCCGGGACTAGCGTATGATGGCTCCTACAATGAGCAGTTCTTC.

The chain combines TRBV5-1 with TRBJ2-6; 11 bases match TRBD2. The CDR3 runs 18 residues. Germline loops: CDR1 SGHRS, CDR2 YFSETQ. V dropped 2 bases and J dropped 0; count of bases not matched to a gene: 4. The CDR3 here is CASSFLAGGGSGANVLTF. As DNA, the CDR3 is TGCGCCAGCAGCTTCCTAGCGGGGGGAGGCTCTGGGGCCAACGTCCTGACTTTC.

Here the CDR3 reads CASSSTGREQFF. The CDR3 nucleotides read TGTGCCAGCAGCTCCACCGGGAGGGAGCAGTTCTTC. This chain links TRBV13 with TRBJ2-1; 7 bases line up with TRBD2. Trimming at V came to 4 bases and at J to 10 bases, leaving 4 bases not matched to a gene. CDR1 and CDR2 (germline): PRHDT, FYEKMQ (reference sequence). The CDR3 sequence is 12 residues long.

V is TRBV28 and J is TRBJ2-1; 7 bases align to TRBD2. Germline values: CDR1 MDHEN, CDR2 SYDVKM. The CDR3 contains 13 residues. V trimming: 7 bases; J trimming: 6 bases; junction bases outside the gene matches: 6. The CDR3 protein is CASTPRLANEQFF. DNA of the CDR3: TGTGCCAGCACCCCTAGACTAGCCAATGAGCAGTTCTTC.

The genes are TRBV4-1 and TRBJ2-7; TRBD2 might be the D (6 bases). Per the germline V gene, CDR1 is MGHRA and CDR2 is YSYEKL. The CDR3 extends over 16 amino acids. Between the trimmed V and J ends, which lost 3 bases and 4 bases, there was a span of 19 bases. The CDR3, as DNA: TGCGCCAGCAGCCACCCCGGCTGGGACTCCTCATACGAGCAGTACTTC. This gives the protein CASSHPGWDSSYEQYF.

The V gene is TRBV5-1, the J gene TRBJ2-1; TRBD1 might be the D (6 bases). Trimming left V 0 bases short and J 0 bases short, with 10 bases between. CDR1 and CDR2 (germline): SGHRS, YFSETQ. The CDR3 length is 16 residues. The CDR3 DNA follows: TGCGCCAGCAGCTTGGCCGCGGACAGCTCCTACAATGAGCAGTTCTTC. The encoded protein is CASSLAADSSYNEQFF. The full variable domain, with the rest looked up from reference TRBV5-1 and TRBJ2-1, is KAGVTQTPRYLIKTRGQQVTLSCSPISGHRSVSWYQQTPGQGLQFLFEYFSETQRNKGNFPGRFSGRQFSNSRSEMNVSTLELGDSALYLCASSLAADSSYNEQFFGPGTRLTVL.

The chain carries TRBV5-1 and TRBJ2-7; 9 nucleotides agree with TRBD1. With 3 bases clipped from V and 0 bases from J, the junction kept 13 bases outside the gene matches. This CDR3 contains 18 residues. Germline CDR1 SGHRS, CDR2 YFSETQ. Written as DNA, the CDR3 is TGCGCCAGCAGCTACAAACGGGACAGGGTCGTTCCCTCCTACGAGCAGTACTTC. Residues: CASSYKRDRVVPSYEQYF.

This chain links TRBV27 with TRBJ2-3, with 9 bases that match TRBD1. CDR3 length: 14 amino acids. Germline V gene data show CDR1 as MNHEY and CDR2 as SMNVEV (reference sequence). V was pared by 6 bases and J by 6 bases, with 7 bases of the junction left unmatched. CDR3 sequence: CASRSTGGSDTQYF. The DNA of the CDR3 is TGTGCCAGCAGGTCGACAGGGGGGTCGGATACGCAGTATTTT.

This clone was counted a single time. This chain uses TRBV14 with TRBJ2-7, with D perhaps TRBD1 (6 bases). V was clipped by 0 bases and J by 5 bases, with 8 bases between them. This CDR3 is 13 amino acids long. Germline V lookup: CDR1 SGHDN, CDR2 FVKESK. The CDR3 region is CASSQDWTDEQYF. In nucleotides, the CDR3 is TGTGCCAGCAGCCAAGACTGGACAGACGAGCAGTACTTC.

The chain carries TRBV10-3 and TRBJ2-2, with TRBD2 as a possible D gene (6 bases). Germline CDR1 reads ENHRY; CDR2 reads SYGVKD. The CDR3 loop spans 15 amino acids. Trimming took off 2 bases at V and 3 bases at J, with 10 bases between the two ends. CDR3 region: CAISETGGDTGELFF. Written as DNA, the CDR3 is TGTGCCATCAGTGAGACGGGCGGGGACACCGGGGAGCTGTTTTTT.

V usage is TRBV15 and J usage is TRBJ1-4; D is unresolved. The CDR3 loop spans 16 amino acids. The germline gives CDR1 LNHNV, CDR2 YYDKDF (reference sequence). Trimming pared 0 bases from V and 4 bases from J, leaving 12 bases between. Here the CDR3 reads CATSRDRGSLNEKLFF. The DNA of the CDR3 is TGTGCCACCAGCAGAGATCGAGGCAGCCTTAATGAAAAACTGTTTTTT.

The chain links TRBV7-2 to TRBJ2-1; TRBD2 aligns across 8 bases. V was pared by 3 bases and J by 7 bases, with 11 bases of the junction left unmatched. Germline CDR1 and CDR2: SGHTA and FQGNSA. This CDR3 has 16 amino acids. Written as DNA, the CDR3 is TGTGCCAGCAGCTTCTCGCCAGGACTAGCTTCTAATGAGCAGTTCTTC. It specifies CASSFSPGLASNEQFF.

This rearrangement joins TRBV5-6 to TRBJ2-3; TRBD2 matches at 12 bases. The CDR3 runs 18 residues. The ends lost 3 bases at V and 6 bases at J; junction bases unmatched: 14. Germline V lookup: CDR1 SGHDT, CDR2 YYEEEE. The DNA for the CDR3 is TGTGCCAGCAGCTCACCCCCGGCTAGCGGGAGGGGGGCGGATACGCAGTATTTT. Translating it yields CASSSPPASGRGADTQYF.

The chain recombines TRBV5-6 with TRBJ2-5; 7 positions match TRBD2. Per the germline V gene, CDR1 is SGHDT and CDR2 is YYEEEE. There are 16 residues in the CDR3. The V segment lost 6 bases and the J segment 5 bases; nucleotides outside the gene matches: 16. The chain's CDR3 is CASTMGGAGVRETQYF. CDR3 coding DNA: TGTGCCAGCACCATGGGTGGGGCGGGAGTACGGGAGACCCAGTACTTC. Combining the CDR3 with reference TRBV5-6 and TRBJ2-5 gives the whole variable domain DAGVTQSPTHLIKTRGQQVTLRCSPKSGHDTVSWYQQALGQGPQFIFQYYEEEERQRGNFPDRFSGHQFPNYSSELNVNALLLGDSALYLCASTMGGAGVRETQYFGPGTRLLVL.

J is TRBJ1-1 and V is TRBV5-6, with TRBD1 matching 7 bases. This CDR3 is 13 amino acids long. Germline CDR1 reads SGHDT; CDR2 reads YYEEEE. V gave up 5 bases and J gave up 1 base; unmatched junction bases: 2. DNA of the CDR3: TGTGCCAGCAGTCGACAGGGGAACACTGAAGCTTTCTTT. Protein sequence: CASSRQGNTEAFF.

The V call is TRBV5-1, the J call TRBJ2-7, with 11 bases matching TRBD1. The CDR3 has 15 amino acids. CDR1 and CDR2 (germline): SGHRS, YFSETQ. The V segment lost 2 bases and the J segment 5 bases; nucleotides outside the gene matches: 6. The CDR3, as DNA: TGCGCCAGCAGCTTTCGGACAGGGGGCAGAGACGAGCAGTACTTC. Protein product: CASSFRTGGRDEQYF.

The chain joins TRBV10-1 to TRBJ2-1, with 7 bases fitting TRBD2. The germline CDR1 and CDR2 sequences are WNHNN and SYGVQD (reference sequence). CDR3 length equals 14 residues. With 6 bases clipped from V and 4 bases from J, the junction kept 6 bases outside the gene matches. CDR3 in DNA: TGCGCCAGCAGCGGCGGGAGCGATTACAATGAGCAGTTCTTC. Protein: CASSGGSDYNEQFF.

This clone was found once. The chain recombines TRBV19 with TRBJ1-1, with TRBD1 identical over 10 bases. The length of the CDR3 is 18 residues. Looked up from germline, CDR1 is LNHDA and CDR2 is SQIVND (reference sequence). J was trimmed by 1 base and V by 5 bases; bases with no gene match: 13. The CDR3 sequence is CASSRRDRGLRENTEAFF. CDR3 DNA sequence: TGTGCCAGTAGTCGCCGGGACAGGGGTCTACGAGAGAACACTGAAGCTTTCTTT.

The chain links TRBV4-2 to TRBJ2-4, with 7 bases that match TRBD1. V shed 4 bases and J 0 bases; nucleotides not matched to a gene: 6. The CDR3 has 16 amino acids. Germline CDR1 is LGHNA and CDR2 is YNFKEQ. CDR3 coding DNA: TGTGCCAGCAGCCCCTGGACAGGTCTAGCCAAAAACATTCAGTACTTC. Translation gives CASSPWTGLAKNIQYF.

The genes are TRBV27 and TRBJ2-5; D possibly corresponds to TRBD2 (6 bases). The V gene lost 3 bases and the J gene lost 1 base, with 12 bases spanning the gap. Germline V gives CDR1 MNHEY, CDR2 SMNVEV (reference sequence). CDR3 length: 15 amino acids. CDR3 in DNA: TGTGCCAGCAGTTTTTCGGGACTCGGCCAAGAGACCCAGTACTTC. Protein: CASSFSGLGQETQYF.